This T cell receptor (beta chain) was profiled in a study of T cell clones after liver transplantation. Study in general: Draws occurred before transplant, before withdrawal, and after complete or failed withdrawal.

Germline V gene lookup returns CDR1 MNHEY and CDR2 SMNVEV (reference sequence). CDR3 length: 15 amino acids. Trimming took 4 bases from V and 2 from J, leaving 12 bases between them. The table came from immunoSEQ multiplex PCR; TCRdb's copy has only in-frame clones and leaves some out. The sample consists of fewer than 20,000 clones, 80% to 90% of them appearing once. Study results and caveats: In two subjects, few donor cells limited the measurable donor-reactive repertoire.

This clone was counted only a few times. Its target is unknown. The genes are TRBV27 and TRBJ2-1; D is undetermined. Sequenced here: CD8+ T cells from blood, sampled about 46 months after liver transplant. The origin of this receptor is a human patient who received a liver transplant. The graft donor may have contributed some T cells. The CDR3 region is CASSSDGAPYNEQFF. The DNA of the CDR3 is TGTGCCAGCAGTTCGGACGGAGCCCCCTACAATGAGCAGTTCTTC.